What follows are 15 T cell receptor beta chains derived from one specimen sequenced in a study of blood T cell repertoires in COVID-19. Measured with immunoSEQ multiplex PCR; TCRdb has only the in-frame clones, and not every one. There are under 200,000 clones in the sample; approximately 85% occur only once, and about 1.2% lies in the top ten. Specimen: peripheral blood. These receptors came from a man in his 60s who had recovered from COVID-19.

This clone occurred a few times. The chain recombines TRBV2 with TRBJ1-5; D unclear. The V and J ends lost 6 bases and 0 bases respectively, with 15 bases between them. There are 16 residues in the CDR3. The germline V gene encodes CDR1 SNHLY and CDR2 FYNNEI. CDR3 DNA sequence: TGTGCCAGCAGCCCAGGAACCTCTTATAGCAATCAGCCCCAGCATTTT. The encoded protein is CASSPGTSYSNQPQHF.

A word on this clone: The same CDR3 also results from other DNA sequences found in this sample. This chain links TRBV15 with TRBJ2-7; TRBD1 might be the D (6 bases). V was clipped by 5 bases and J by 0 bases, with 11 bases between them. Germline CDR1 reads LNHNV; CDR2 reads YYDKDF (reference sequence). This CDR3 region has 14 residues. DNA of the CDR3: TGTGCCACCAGCCGGGACACAAGCTCCTACGAGCAGTACTTC. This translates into CATSRDTSSYEQYF. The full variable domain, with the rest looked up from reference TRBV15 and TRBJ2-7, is DAMVIQNPRYQVTQFGKPVTLSCSQTLNHNVMYWYQQKSSQAPKLLFHYYDKDFNNEADTPDNFQSRRPNTSFCFLDIRSPGLGDTAMYLCATSRDTSSYEQYFGPGTRLTVT.

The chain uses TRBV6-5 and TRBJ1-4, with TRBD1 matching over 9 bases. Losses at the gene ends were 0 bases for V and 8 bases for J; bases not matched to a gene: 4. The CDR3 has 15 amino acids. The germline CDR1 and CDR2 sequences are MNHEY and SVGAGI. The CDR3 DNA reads TGTGCCAGCAGTTACTCGACAGGGGGAAGGGAAAAACTGTTTTTT. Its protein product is CASSYSTGGREKLFF.

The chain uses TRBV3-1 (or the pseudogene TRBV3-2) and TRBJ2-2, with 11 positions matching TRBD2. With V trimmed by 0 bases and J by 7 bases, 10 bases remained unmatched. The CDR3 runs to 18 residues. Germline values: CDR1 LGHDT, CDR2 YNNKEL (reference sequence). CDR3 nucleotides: TGTGCCAGCAGCCAAGATGTATCCCTGACTAGCGGGGTCGGGGAGCTGTTTTTT. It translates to CASSQDVSLTSGVGELFF.

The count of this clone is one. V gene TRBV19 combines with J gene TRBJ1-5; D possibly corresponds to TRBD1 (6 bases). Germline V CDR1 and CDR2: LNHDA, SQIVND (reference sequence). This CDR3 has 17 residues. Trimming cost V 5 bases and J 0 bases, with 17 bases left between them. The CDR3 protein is CASSPLIAGASNQPQHF. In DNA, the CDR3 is TGTGCCAGTAGTCCGCTCATTGCGGGGGCTAGCAATCAGCCCCAGCATTTT.

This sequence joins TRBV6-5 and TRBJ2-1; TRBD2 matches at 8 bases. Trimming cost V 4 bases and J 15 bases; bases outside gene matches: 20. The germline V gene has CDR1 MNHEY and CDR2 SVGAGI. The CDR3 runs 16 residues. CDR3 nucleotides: TGTGCCAGCAGTTCCGAGCGGGGACTAGGCTCTCTCTCTCTGTTCTTC. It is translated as CASSSERGLGSLSLFF.

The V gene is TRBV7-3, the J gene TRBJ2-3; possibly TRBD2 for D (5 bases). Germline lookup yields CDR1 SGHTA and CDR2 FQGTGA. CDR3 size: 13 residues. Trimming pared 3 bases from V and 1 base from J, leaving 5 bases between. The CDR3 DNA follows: TGTGCCAGCAGCTTCGGGGGCACAGATACGCAGTATTTT. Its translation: CASSFGGTDTQYF.

The CDR3 is CASSVGGGGADTQYF. DNA for the CDR3: TGTGCCAGCAGCGTTGGCGGGGGGGGAGCAGATACGCAGTATTTT. The chain has TRBV9 and TRBJ2-3, with 9 bases identical to TRBD2. The ends lost 2 bases at V and 4 bases at J; junction bases unmatched: 5. CDR3 length: 15 residues. Germline CDR1 and CDR2: SGDLS and YYNGEE.

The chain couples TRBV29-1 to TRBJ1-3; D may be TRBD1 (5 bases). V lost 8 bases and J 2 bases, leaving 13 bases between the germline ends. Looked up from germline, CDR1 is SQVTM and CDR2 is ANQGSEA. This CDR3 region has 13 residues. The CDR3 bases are TGCAGCTTCCGGACGACAGCTGGAAACACCATATATTTT. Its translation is CSFRTTAGNTIYF.

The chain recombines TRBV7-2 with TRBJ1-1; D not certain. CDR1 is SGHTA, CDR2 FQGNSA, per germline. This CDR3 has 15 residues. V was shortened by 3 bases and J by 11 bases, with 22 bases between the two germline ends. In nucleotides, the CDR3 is TGTGCCAGCAGCTTGAGCCCTGGGTCTTCCCTGACTGCTTTCTTT. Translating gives CASSLSPGSSLTAFF. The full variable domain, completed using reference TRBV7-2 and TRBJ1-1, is GAGVSQSPSNKVTEKGKDVELRCDPISGHTALYWYRQSLGQGLEFLIYFQGNSAPDKSGLPSDRFSAERTGGSVSTLTIQRTQQEDSAVYLCASSLSPGSSLTAFFGQGTRLTVV.

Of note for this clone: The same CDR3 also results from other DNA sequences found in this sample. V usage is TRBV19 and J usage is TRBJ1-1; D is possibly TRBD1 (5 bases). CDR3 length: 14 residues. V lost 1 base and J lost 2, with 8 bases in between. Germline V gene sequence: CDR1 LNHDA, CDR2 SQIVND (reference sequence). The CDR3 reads CASSIGQSNTEAFF. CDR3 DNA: TGTGCCAGTAGTATAGGACAGTCTAACACTGAAGCTTTCTTT.

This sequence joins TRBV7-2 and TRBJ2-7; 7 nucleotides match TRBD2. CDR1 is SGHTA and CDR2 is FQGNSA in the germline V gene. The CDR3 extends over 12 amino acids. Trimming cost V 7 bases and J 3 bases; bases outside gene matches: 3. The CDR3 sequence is CASTGGGYEQYF. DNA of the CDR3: TGTGCCAGCACTGGCGGGGGCTACGAGCAGTACTTC.

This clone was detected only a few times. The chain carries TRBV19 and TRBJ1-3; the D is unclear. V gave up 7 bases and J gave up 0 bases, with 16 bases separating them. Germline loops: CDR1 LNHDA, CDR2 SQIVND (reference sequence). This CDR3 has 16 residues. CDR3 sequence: CASTAARFVSGNTIYF. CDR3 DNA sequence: TGTGCCAGTACCGCGGCCCGGTTCGTCTCTGGAAACACCATATATTTT.

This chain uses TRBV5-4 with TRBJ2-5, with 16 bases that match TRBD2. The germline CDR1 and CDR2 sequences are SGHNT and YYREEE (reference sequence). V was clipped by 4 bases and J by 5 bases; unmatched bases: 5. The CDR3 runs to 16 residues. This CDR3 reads CASSQGLAGGDETQYF. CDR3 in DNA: TGTGCCAGCAGCCAGGGACTAGCGGGGGGGGATGAGACCCAGTACTTC.

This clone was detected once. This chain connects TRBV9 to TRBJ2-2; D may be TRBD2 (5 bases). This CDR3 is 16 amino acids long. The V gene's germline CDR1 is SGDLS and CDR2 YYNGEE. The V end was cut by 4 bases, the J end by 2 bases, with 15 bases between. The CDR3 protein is CASSTAGIINTGELFF. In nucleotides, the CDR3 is TGTGCCAGCAGCACTGCCGGGATCATTAACACCGGGGAGCTGTTTTTT. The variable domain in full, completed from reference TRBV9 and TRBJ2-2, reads DSGVTQTPKHLITATGQRVTLRCSPRSGDLSVYWYQQSLDQGLQFLIQYYNGEERAKGNILERFSAQQFPDLHSELNLSSLELGDSALYFCASSTAGIINTGELFFGEGSRLTVL.